A single sample is the source of the 22 T cell receptor beta chains below, sequenced in a study of cytomegalovirus exposure and HLA in healthy donors. PCR used 60 Vbeta primers and 13 Jbeta primers. Assay: immunoSEQ multiplex PCR; the TCRdb copy retains only in-frame clones and omits some. The sample has about 200,000 clones, 60% to 80% seen once. Sequencing was performed on PBMCs. The receptors stem from a male donor in good health and CMV-seronegative.

This chain links TRBV30 with TRBJ2-2; D is ambiguous. Germline V gives CDR1 GTSNPN, CDR2 SVGIG (reference sequence). The CDR3 covers 11 residues. The V end lost 8 bases, the J end lost 6 bases, and 10 bases lay between the germline ends. CDR3 DNA: TGTGCCCAACTTCAACCCGGGGAGCTGTTTTTT. This encodes CAQLQPGELFF.

The chain links TRBV29-1 to TRBJ1-1, with TRBD1 matching over 7 bases. CDR1 SQVTM and CDR2 ANQGSEA come from the germline V gene. The CDR3 loop spans 15 amino acids. After removal of 0 bases from V and 2 bases from J, the junction contained 6 bases not matched to a gene. For the CDR3, the DNA is TGCAGCGTTGAAGACGAGGGGGCCAGCAACACTGAAGCTTTCTTT. The encoded protein is CSVEDEGASNTEAFF.

In its sample, this clone was seen once. V is TRBV28 and J is TRBJ2-4; 8 nucleotides agree with TRBD2. Germline V gene lookup returns CDR1 MDHEN and CDR2 SYDVKM. This CDR3 has 15 amino acids. J lost 2 bases, V lost 2 bases, and 2 bases had no gene match. CDR3 DNA: TGTGCCAGCAGTTTACCGGGAGGGACCAAAAACATTCAGTACTTC. It yields the protein CASSLPGGTKNIQYF.

This clone was seen more than once but under ten times. The V and J genes are TRBV6-1 and TRBJ2-2; D may be TRBD2 (5 bases). V was pared by 2 bases and J by 5 bases, with 12 bases between. Germline CDR1 MNHNS, CDR2 SASEGT. This CDR3 spans 15 amino acids. The CDR3 protein is CASSEWLTGTGELFF. The DNA for the CDR3 is TGTGCCAGCAGTGAATGGCTCACGGGGACCGGGGAGCTGTTTTTT.

This chain uses TRBV6-1 with TRBJ2-2, with TRBD1 matching 11 bases. The J segment lost 2 bases and the V segment lost 4 bases, leaving 3 bases of the junction unmatched. CDR3 size: 16 residues. The V gene's germline CDR1 is MNHNS and CDR2 SASEGT. CDR3 in DNA: TGTGCCAGCAGTGTTCGGACAGGGGGCAACACCGGGGAGCTGTTTTTT. Its translation is CASSVRTGGNTGELFF.

CDR3 region: CASSASGGGYQPQHF. The DNA of the CDR3 is TGTGCCAGCAGCGCTTCAGGGGGCGGCTATCAGCCCCAGCATTTT. V usage is TRBV5-6 and J usage is TRBJ1-5; 8 positions match TRBD1. The CDR3 runs 15 residues. The germline V gene has CDR1 SGHDT and CDR2 YYEEEE. Trimming took 4 bases from V and 5 from J; bases not matched to a gene: 8. Variable domain in full (rest from reference TRBV5-6 and TRBJ1-5): DAGVTQSPTHLIKTRGQQVTLRCSPKSGHDTVSWYQQALGQGPQFIFQYYEEEERQRGNFPDRFSGHQFPNYSSELNVNALLLGDSALYLCASSASGGGYQPQHFGDGTRLSIL.

The J gene is TRBJ2-7, the V gene TRBV9, with 9 bases that match TRBD1. Trimming took 7 bases from V and 3 from J; bases not matched to a gene: 11. The CDR3 totals 15 residues. Germline V CDR1 and CDR2: SGDLS, YYNGEE. The CDR3 is CASSPLPGQGYEQYF. The CDR3 DNA is TGTGCCAGCTCTCCGTTACCGGGACAGGGCTACGAGCAGTACTTC. Together with reference TRBV9 and TRBJ2-7, the CDR3 gives the full variable domain: DSGVTQTPKHLITATGQRVTLRCSPRSGDLSVYWYQQSLDQGLQFLIQYYNGEERAKGNILERFSAQQFPDLHSELNLSSLELGDSALYFCASSPLPGQGYEQYFGPGTRLTVT.

The chain couples TRBV15 to TRBJ1-5, with D perhaps matching TRBD1 (5 bases). Looked up from germline, CDR1 is LNHNV and CDR2 is YYDKDF (reference sequence). The CDR3 is 13 residues long. The V and J ends lost 0 bases and 9 bases respectively, with 9 bases between them. CDR3 in amino acids: CATSRDRGGPQHF. CDR3 nucleotide sequence: TGTGCCACCAGCAGAGATAGGGGAGGGCCCCAGCATTTT.

The chain combines TRBV28 with TRBJ1-3; D gene ambiguous. Trimming removed 3 bases at V and 1 base at J, with 7 bases between. The CDR3 totals 14 residues. CDR1 is MDHEN, CDR2 SYDVKM, per germline. CDR3 DNA sequence: TGTGCCAGCAGTTTCTCGGAGTCTGGAAACACCATATATTTT. Its protein product is CASSFSESGNTIYF.

This clone was detected only a few times. The chain recombines TRBV27 with TRBJ2-1, with no clear D. The CDR3 sequence is 15 residues long. Between the trimmed V and J ends, which lost 2 bases and 9 bases, there was a span of 17 bases. Looked up from germline, CDR1 is MNHEY and CDR2 is SMNVEV (reference sequence). CDR3 sequence (DNA): TGTGCCAGCAGTTTAATTAGCATCGGCACTGGTGAGCAGTTCTTC. The encoded protein is CASSLISIGTGEQFF.

The chain uses TRBV10-3 and TRBJ2-2; no clear D. The V gene's germline CDR1 is ENHRY and CDR2 SYGVKD. The V end lost 9 bases, the J end lost 5 bases, and 10 bases lay between the germline ends. The CDR3 runs to 12 residues. The DNA for the CDR3 is TGTGCCATGGCGGCTGGGACCGGGGAGCTGTTTTTT. This sequence encodes CAMAAGTGELFF.

The chain's CDR3 is CASSPRLALDTQYF. CDR3 bases: TGTGCCAGCAGCCCAAGACTAGCGTTAGATACGCAGTATTTT. The chain joins TRBV7-3 to TRBJ2-3; 8 nucleotides agree with TRBD2. CDR1 and CDR2 (germline): SGHTA, FQGTGA. This CDR3 is 14 amino acids long. Trimming removed 5 bases from V and 5 bases from J; junction bases left unmatched: 6.

This rearrangement joins TRBV28 to TRBJ1-3; TRBD1 might be the D (5 bases). CDR1 and CDR2 (germline): MDHEN, SYDVKM. The V and J ends lost 5 bases and 0 bases respectively, with 8 bases between them. This CDR3 region has 14 residues. In DNA form, the CDR3 reads TGTGCCAGCAGTACAGGAGACTCTGGAAACACCATATATTTT. This sequence encodes CASSTGDSGNTIYF.

This rearrangement joins TRBV7-9 to TRBJ2-1, with D hard to call. The V gene lost 4 bases and the J gene lost 6 bases, with 10 bases spanning the gap. The germline V gene has CDR1 SEHNR and CDR2 FQNEAQ (reference sequence). The CDR3 is 13 amino acids. The CDR3 DNA is TGTGCCAGCAGCTCCTATCCTAGCAATGAGCAGTTCTTC. This sequence encodes CASSSYPSNEQFF.

This clone was seen just once. The V and J genes are TRBV7-9 and TRBJ2-7; perhaps TRBD1 as D (5 bases). Germline CDR1 SEHNR, CDR2 FQNEAQ (reference sequence). This CDR3 is 14 amino acids long. V was pared by 5 bases and J by 7 bases, with 18 bases between. For the CDR3, the DNA is TGTGCCAGCAGCCTCCTTGGACCGTCAGGGGAGCAGTACTTC. Translated, it gives CASSLLGPSGEQYF.

The rearrangement links TRBV2 to TRBJ2-7; 7 positions agree with TRBD1. The V and J ends lost 6 bases and 4 bases, in that order; junction bases with no gene match: 21. The CDR3 sequence is 18 residues long. CDR1 is SNHLY and CDR2 is FYNNEI in the germline V gene. DNA for the CDR3: TGTGCCAGCAGGGCTTCGGGGACAGATAATTACTCCCCTTACGAGCAGTACTTC. As protein: CASRASGTDNYSPYEQYF.

The rearrangement links TRBV27 to TRBJ1-5, with 8 positions matching TRBD1. V lost 5 bases to trimming and J lost 6 bases; unmatched junction nucleotides: 12. Germline V gene sequence: CDR1 MNHEY, CDR2 SMNVEV (reference sequence). The CDR3 consists of 16 residues. DNA for the CDR3: TGTGCCAGCAGTAACTTAGCTCAGGGGGCCCTTCAGCCCCAGCATTTT. It is translated as CASSNLAQGALQPQHF.

This clone was seen more than once but under ten times. The chain has TRBV6-6 and TRBJ2-7; D may be TRBD1 (6 bases). Germline CDR1 is MNHNY and CDR2 is SVGAGI (reference sequence). The CDR3 is 14 residues long. The V gene lost 0 bases and the J gene lost 5 bases, with 11 bases spanning the gap. The CDR3 DNA sequence: TGTGCCAGCAGTTACTCACCAACAGGGAACGAGCAGTACTTC. Protein product: CASSYSPTGNEQYF.

J is TRBJ2-1 and V is TRBV19, with TRBD1 as a possible D gene (6 bases). CDR1 LNHDA and CDR2 SQIVND come from the germline V gene (reference sequence). V was clipped by 5 bases and J by 4 bases, with 12 bases between them. The CDR3 contains 14 residues. CDR3 residues: CASSSTGLYNEQFF. CDR3 bases: TGTGCCAGTAGTTCAACAGGGTTATACAATGAGCAGTTCTTC.

This chain's CDR3 is CASSSDRVTSGNYNEQFF. The DNA of the CDR3 is TGTGCCAGCAGTTCCGATCGGGTGACTAGCGGGAACTACAATGAGCAGTTCTTC. This chain joins TRBV27 and TRBJ2-1; TRBD2 aligns across 11 bases. The CDR3 runs to 18 residues. The V segment lost 4 bases and the J segment 3 bases; nucleotides outside the gene matches: 11. The germline V gene encodes CDR1 MNHEY and CDR2 SMNVEV (reference sequence).

This clone is a singleton in its sample. CDR3 bases: TGTGCCAGCAGCTCCAAAACCGGGGGGGACCAAGAGACCCAGTACTTC. Protein: CASSSKTGGDQETQYF. The genes are TRBV13 and TRBJ2-5; 8 nucleotides line up with TRBD2. The V gene's germline CDR1 is PRHDT and CDR2 FYEKMQ (reference sequence). The CDR3 has 16 residues. The ends lost 4 bases at V and 0 bases at J; junction bases unmatched: 7.

The chain combines TRBV28 with TRBJ2-3; TRBD2 matches 9 bases. The CDR3 totals 16 residues. The junction had 5 bases not matched to a gene; V was cut back by 2 bases and J by 2 bases. The germline V gene has CDR1 MDHEN and CDR2 SYDVKM. The CDR3 bases are TGTGCCAGCAGTTTAAGCCTAGCGGGGCCCACAGATACGCAGTATTTT. It translates to CASSLSLAGPTDTQYF.